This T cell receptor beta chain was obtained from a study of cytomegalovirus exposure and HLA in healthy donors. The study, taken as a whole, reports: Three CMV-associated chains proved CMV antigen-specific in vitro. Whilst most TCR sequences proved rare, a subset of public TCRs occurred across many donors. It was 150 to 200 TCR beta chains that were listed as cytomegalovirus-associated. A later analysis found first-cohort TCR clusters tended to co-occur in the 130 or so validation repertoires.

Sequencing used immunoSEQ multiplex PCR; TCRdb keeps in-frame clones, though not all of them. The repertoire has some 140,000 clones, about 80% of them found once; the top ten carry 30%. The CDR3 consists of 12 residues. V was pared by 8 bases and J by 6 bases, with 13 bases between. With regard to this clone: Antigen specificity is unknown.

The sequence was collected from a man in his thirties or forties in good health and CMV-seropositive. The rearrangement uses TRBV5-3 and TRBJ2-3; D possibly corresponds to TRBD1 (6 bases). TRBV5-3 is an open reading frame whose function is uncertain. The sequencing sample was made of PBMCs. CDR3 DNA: TGTGCCAGCAGTATCCAGGGGGATACGCAGTATTTT. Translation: CASSIQGDTQYF.